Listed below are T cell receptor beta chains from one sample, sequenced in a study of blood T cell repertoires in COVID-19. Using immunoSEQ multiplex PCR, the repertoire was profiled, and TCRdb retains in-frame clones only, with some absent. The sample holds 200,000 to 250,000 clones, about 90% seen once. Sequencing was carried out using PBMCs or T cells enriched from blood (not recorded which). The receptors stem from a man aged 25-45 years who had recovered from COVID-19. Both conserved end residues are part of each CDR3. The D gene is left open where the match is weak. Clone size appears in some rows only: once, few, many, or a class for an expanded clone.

TGTGCTCGGGGGGGGAAGAAGCCCACAGATACGCAGTATTTT	CARGGKKPTDTQYF	once	TRBD2	TRBJ2-3	TRBV30
TGTGCCAGTAGTATAGATTCAGGGAAAAGTGAAGCTTTCTTT	CASSIDSGKSEAFF	-	-	TRBJ1-1	TRBV19
TGTGCCAGCAGCATCCAGACAGGACAGCCCCAGCATTTT	CASSIQTGQPQHF	-	-	TRBJ1-5	TRBV11-2
TGTGCCAGTGTTCTAGCGCAGGGTGGAAATTCACCCCTCCACTTT	CASVLAQGGNSPLHF	-	-	TRBJ1-6	TRBV6-5
TGTGCCACCAGCAGATCCCAGGGGGCTATGAACACTGAAGCTTTCTTT	CATSRSQGAMNTEAFF	-	TRBD1	TRBJ1-1	TRBV15
TGTGCCAGCTCACCGCCCGGACTAGCGCAAAACGAGCAGTACTTC	CASSPPGLAQNEQYF	-	TRBD2	TRBJ2-7	TRBV18
TGTGCCAGCAGCTTACTCCGGGGGAGGGCCTCCGACGAGCAGTACTTC	CASSLLRGRASDEQYF	-	TRBD2	TRBJ2-7	TRBV11-2
TGTGCCAGCAGCCTTCAAGGTAGCGGTTACAATGAGCAGTTCTTC	CASSLQGSGYNEQFF	-	-	TRBJ2-1	TRBV5-8
TGCGCCAGCAGCCAAGCGAATAGCGGGGGGGCAAATGAGCAGTTCTTC	CASSQANSGGANEQFF	-	TRBD2	TRBJ2-1	TRBV4-1
TGTGCCAGCAGCTTGTCCGGGACAGGAAATTCACCCCTCCACTTT	CASSLSGTGNSPLHF	-	TRBD1	TRBJ1-6	TRBV5-4
TGTGCCAGCAGCCTTGGGACAGGGTCGAGGTATGGCTACACCTTC	CASSLGTGSRYGYTF	-	TRBD1	TRBJ1-2	TRBV3-1/TRBV3-2
TGTGCCAGCAGCTTAGCCAGGGGAGATCCACAGGGGAACACTGAAGCTTTCTTT	CASSLARGDPQGNTEAFF	-	-	TRBJ1-1	TRBV11-1
TGCGCCAGCAGCCAAGGTTGGGCGGGGAGCACAGATACGCAGTATTTT	CASSQGWAGSTDTQYF	-	-	TRBJ2-3	TRBV4-3
TGTGCCAGCAGCGGGACAGGACTCTACGAGCAGTACTTC	CASSGTGLYEQYF	-	TRBD1	TRBJ2-7	TRBV3-1/TRBV3-2
TGTGCCAGTATAAAACTTGGTATCTCGGGACAGTCCACCGGGGAGCTGTTTTTT	CASIKLGISGQSTGELFF	-	TRBD1	TRBJ2-2	TRBV19
TGTGCCAGTAGTATAAACAGTTTCCATAGAAACACCATATATTTT	CASSINSFHRNTIYF	-	-	TRBJ1-3	TRBV19
TGTGCCACCTCTACTAGCACAGAGACCCAGTACTTC	CATSTSTETQYF	few	-	TRBJ2-5	TRBV24-1
TGTGCCAGCAGTTACGCCCAACTAGCGCCGAATTACGAGCAGTACTTC	CASSYAQLAPNYEQYF	-	TRBD2	TRBJ2-7	TRBV6-6
TGTGCCAGTAGTACGGGACTATACACTGAAGCTTTCTTT	CASSTGLYTEAFF	-	-	TRBJ1-1	TRBV19
TGTGCCTGGAGTGTACGGGGACAGGGAAATCAGCCCCAGCATTTT	CAWSVRGQGNQPQHF	-	TRBD1	TRBJ1-5	TRBV30
TGTGCCAGCAGCCCCCCAACCTATACAGGGAATTCACACGAGCAGTACTTC	CASSPPTYTGNSHEQYF	-	-	TRBJ2-7	TRBV5-4
TGTGCTAGCAGCTTAGGGTGGACTAGCGGGGACAATGAGCAGTTCTTC	CASSLGWTSGDNEQFF	once	TRBD2	TRBJ2-1	TRBV7-7
TGCAGCGTTGATTCGTGGGAGGGTGTTTACAATGAGCAGTTCTTC	CSVDSWEGVYNEQFF	-	TRBD2	TRBJ2-1	TRBV29-1
TGCAGTGCTAGTCGGGGGGGTGGAACAGATACGCAGTATTTT	CSASRGGGTDTQYF	-	TRBD2	TRBJ2-3	TRBV20-1
TGTGCCAGCTTACCCTGGACAGTGGACTATGGCTACACCTTC	CASLPWTVDYGYTF	once	-	TRBJ1-2	TRBV16
TGCGCCAGCAGCCGGGCCTACGAGCAGTACTTC	CASSRAYEQYF	-	-	TRBJ2-7	TRBV5-1
TGTGCCAGCAGTTACATGAAGGGGGGCACAGATACGCAGTATTTT	CASSYMKGGTDTQYF	-	-	TRBJ2-3	TRBV6-5
TGTGCCAGCAGTTCGCAGGCGAACACTGAAGCTTTCTTT	CASSSQANTEAFF	-	-	TRBJ1-1	TRBV12-3/TRBV12-4
TGTGCCAGCAGCTTTAGCGGGGACCAAGAGACCCAGTACTTC	CASSFSGDQETQYF	-	TRBD2	TRBJ2-5	TRBV9
TGTGCCAGCAGCTCAGGGTCTAATGAAAAACTGTTTTTT	CASSSGSNEKLFF	-	-	TRBJ1-4	TRBV11-2
TGCAGTGCTAGTTCAGGGATAGGGTATGGCTACACCTTC	CSASSGIGYGYTF	-	-	TRBJ1-2	TRBV20-1
TGTGCCAGCACCGGGAGGGGGGGACTCTGGGATACGCAGTATTTT	CASTGRGGLWDTQYF	-	TRBD2	TRBJ2-3	TRBV27
TGCGCCAGCAGCCAAGCGAGCCAGGGGGTCCCCTTTGAGCAGTACTTC	CASSQASQGVPFEQYF	-	TRBD1	TRBJ2-7	TRBV4-1
TGTGCCAGCACTCCGACAGGGGGCACTGAAGCTTTCTTT	CASTPTGGTEAFF	-	TRBD1	TRBJ1-1	TRBV6-6
TGTGCCAGTAGTGGATCGGGACACCAGAGCAATCAGCCCCAGCATTTT	CASSGSGHQSNQPQHF	-	-	TRBJ1-5	TRBV19
TGTGCCAGCAGCTTAAGGGACTTCTCTAGCACAGATACGCAGTATTTT	CASSLRDFSSTDTQYF	-	-	TRBJ2-3	TRBV7-9
TGTGCCACCAGCAGAAGAACAGGGGGTGGAGAGACCCAGTACTTC	CATSRRTGGGETQYF	-	TRBD1	TRBJ2-5	TRBV15
TGTGCCAGCAGCCCCAGGTTGGCTAATGAGCAGTTCTTC	CASSPRLANEQFF	-	-	TRBJ2-1	TRBV12-3/TRBV12-4
TGTGCCAGCTCGGCCGAATGGCGGAAGAACACTGAAGCTTTCTTT	CASSAEWRKNTEAFF	-	-	TRBJ1-1	TRBV6-5
TGTGCCAGCACCGACAGGGTAGGGGGCTACACCTTC	CASTDRVGGYTF	-	TRBD1	TRBJ1-2	TRBV27
TGTGCCAGAGGAAGAGGCGTAACCTACGAGCAGTACTTC	CARGRGVTYEQYF	few	-	TRBJ2-7	TRBV2
TGTGCCAGCAGCGTAGAAAACAGGGGACGAGGCTACACCTTC	CASSVENRGRGYTF	-	TRBD1	TRBJ1-2	TRBV9
TGTGCCAGCAGTTTAGGACTACAAGGGTTAGGTGATTCACCCCTCCACTTT	CASSLGLQGLGDSPLHF	-	-	TRBJ1-6	TRBV28
TGTGCCAGTGGGGGAGGTTCCCCCTACGAGCAGTACTTC	CASGGGSPYEQYF	-	-	TRBJ2-7	TRBV6-5
TGTGCCAGCAGCCGTAGCGACGGGAAAGAGACCCAGTACTTC	CASSRSDGKETQYF	-	-	TRBJ2-5	TRBV7-9
TGTGCCAGCAGCTCGACACCGGGACAGGGCAGTGGCTACACCTTC	CASSSTPGQGSGYTF	-	TRBD1	TRBJ1-2	TRBV7-2
TGTGCCAGCAGCTTAGTAGGAGGGACTATAGCGCAGTACTTC	CASSLVGGTIAQYF	-	TRBD2	TRBJ2-7	TRBV7-2
TGTGCCACCGGAGGGTATAAAGCCTACGAGCAGTACTTC	CATGGYKAYEQYF	-	-	TRBJ2-7	TRBV6-5
TGTGCCAGCAGTTCACTGACAGGGGGCAAAACAGATACGCAGTATTTT	CASSSLTGGKTDTQYF	-	TRBD1	TRBJ2-3	TRBV5-5
TGTGCCAGCACCATGACGGGACAGGTCCACACCATATATTTT	CASTMTGQVHTIYF	-	TRBD1	TRBJ1-3	TRBV6-5
TGTGCCATCCGGGAGGGGAACACTGAAGCTTTCTTT	CAIREGNTEAFF	-	-	TRBJ1-1	TRBV10-3
TGTGCCAGCAGCTTTGGTATTCAGCGGACCCGCACAGATACGCAGTATTTT	CASSFGIQRTRTDTQYF	-	-	TRBJ2-3	TRBV5-8
TGCGCCAGCAGCTTGGGGGCTGGACAGGAGAACTATGGCTACACCTTC	CASSLGAGQENYGYTF	-	TRBD1	TRBJ1-2	TRBV5-1
TGTGCCAGCAGTTACGGGGTCCTGAGGGAATCACCCCTCCACTTT	CASSYGVLRESPLHF	-	-	TRBJ1-6	TRBV6-5
TGTGCCAGCAGTACAACAGGGAGATCCTCCTACGAGCAGTACTTC	CASSTTGRSSYEQYF	-	-	TRBJ2-7	TRBV28
TGTGCCAGCTCACGACTAGCGGGGGGGAGCTCCTACAATGAGCAGTTCTTC	CASSRLAGGSSYNEQFF	-	TRBD2	TRBJ2-1	TRBV18
TGTGCCAGCAGTATAGGGACAGTCTCCTACGAGCAGTACTTC	CASSIGTVSYEQYF	-	TRBD1	TRBJ2-7	TRBV28
TGTGCCAGTAGTATTCCGGGCACTGAAGCTTTCTTT	CASSIPGTEAFF	once	-	TRBJ1-1	TRBV19
TGTGCCAGTAGTATAGACCCGACAGTACCGAACACTGAAGCTTTCTTT	CASSIDPTVPNTEAFF	-	-	TRBJ1-1	TRBV19
TGTGCCACCAGCAGAGATCGGACTCAGACTGAAGCTTTCTTT	CATSRDRTQTEAFF	-	-	TRBJ1-1	TRBV15